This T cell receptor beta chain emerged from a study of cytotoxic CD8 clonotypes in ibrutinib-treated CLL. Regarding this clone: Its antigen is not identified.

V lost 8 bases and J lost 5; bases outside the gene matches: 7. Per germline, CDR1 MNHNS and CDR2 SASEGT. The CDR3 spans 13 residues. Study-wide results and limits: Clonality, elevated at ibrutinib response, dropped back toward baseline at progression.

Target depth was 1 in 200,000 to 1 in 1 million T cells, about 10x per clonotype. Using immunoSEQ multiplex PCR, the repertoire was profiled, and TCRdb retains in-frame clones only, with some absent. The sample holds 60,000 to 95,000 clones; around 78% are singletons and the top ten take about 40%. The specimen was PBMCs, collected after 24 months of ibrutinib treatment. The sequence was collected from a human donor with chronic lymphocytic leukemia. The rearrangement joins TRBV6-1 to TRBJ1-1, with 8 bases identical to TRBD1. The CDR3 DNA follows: TGTGCCAGCCAAGACAGGGGAAGGACTGAAGCTTTCTTT. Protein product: CASQDRGRTEAFF.